This paragraph reports one T cell receptor beta chain. This sample is part of a study of blood T cell repertoires in COVID-19. Study information: The United States, Italy and Spain were the sources of the acute and convalescent COVID-19 samples. From T cells, B-cell-depleted T cells, or PBMCs came the material, which was cDNA or gDNA.

The length of the CDR3 is 15 residues. V gave up 1 base and J gave up 5 bases; unmatched junction bases: 1. Germline-derived CDR1 and CDR2 are MNHNS and SASEGT. All enrollees were about 18 to 89 years old and from some 24 US areas. Repertoires were generated with immunoSEQ multiplex PCR, while TCRdb's copy carries only in-frame clones and drops some. The sample has around 310,000 clones, approximately 88% seen once. The chain combines TRBV6-1 with TRBJ1-5, with 11 bases identical to TRBD1. Material for sequencing was PBMCs or T cells enriched from blood (not recorded which). This TCR was sampled from a man aged 30-40 years who had recovered from COVID-19. CDR3 in amino acids: CASSEGTGGDQPQHF. For the CDR3, the DNA is TGTGCCAGCAGTGAAGGGACAGGGGGCGATCAGCCCCAGCATTTT.